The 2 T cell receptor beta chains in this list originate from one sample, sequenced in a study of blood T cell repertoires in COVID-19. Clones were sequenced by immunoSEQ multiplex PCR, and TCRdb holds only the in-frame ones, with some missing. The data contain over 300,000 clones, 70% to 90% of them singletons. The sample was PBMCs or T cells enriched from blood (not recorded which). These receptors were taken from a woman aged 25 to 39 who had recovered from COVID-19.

CDR3 protein: CASSIAASNSPLHF. The CDR3 DNA follows: TGTGCCAGTAGTATAGCAGCGAGTAATTCACCCCTCCACTTT. The V call is TRBV19, the J call TRBJ1-6; D call uncertain. The germline V and J ends were trimmed by 1 base and 6 bases, with 7 bases remaining between them. CDR1 and CDR2 (germline): LNHDA, SQIVND (reference sequence). CDR3 length: 14 amino acids.

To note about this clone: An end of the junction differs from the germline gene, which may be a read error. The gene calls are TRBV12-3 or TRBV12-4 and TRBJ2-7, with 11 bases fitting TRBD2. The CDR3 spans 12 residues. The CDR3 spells CASSLAGGEQYF. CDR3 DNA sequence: TGTGCCAGCAGTCTAGCGGGGGGTGAGCAGTACTTC.